The 16 T cell receptor beta chains reported below all come from one sample, sequenced in a study of shared clonotypes between healthy human individuals. Profiled with immunoSEQ multiplex PCR; TCRdb holds only in-frame clones, not every one. The sample includes hundreds of thousands of clones, around 81% of them seen just once. Sequenced: PBMCs. The receptors derive from a woman aged 40-49 years in good health. Some clones in this sample may be carry-over from other donors' samples.

J is TRBJ1-1 and V is TRBV2; tentative D call: TRBD1 (6 bases). The germline V and J ends were trimmed by 3 bases and 1 base, with 18 bases remaining between them. CDR1 SNHLY and CDR2 FYNNEI come from the germline V gene. The CDR3 contains 17 residues. The CDR3 DNA reads TGTGCCAGCAGTGATTGGGGGCTCCCTCTGCGGAACACTGAAGCTTTCTTT. Translated: CASSDWGLPLRNTEAFF.

V gene TRBV5-8 combines with J gene TRBJ2-1; TRBD2 aligns across 10 bases. The CDR3 covers 15 residues. Germline values: CDR1 SGHTS, CDR2 YDEGEE. The ends lost 0 bases at V and 8 bases at J; junction bases unmatched: 5. The CDR3 DNA reads TGTGCCAGCAGCTTGGGTCTAGCGGGAGAAGATGAGCAGTTCTTC. It codes for CASSLGLAGEDEQFF.

This clone turned up a few times. This sequence joins TRBV7-2 and TRBJ2-3; D gene uncertain. Trimming took off 5 bases at V and 10 bases at J, with 16 bases between the two ends. The CDR3 is 13 amino acids. Germline CDR1 SGHTA, CDR2 FQGNSA. Written as DNA, the CDR3 is TGTGCCAGCAGCCCCGGATGGATGGATGCGCAGTATTTT. It encodes CASSPGWMDAQYF.

The V gene is TRBV5-4, the J gene TRBJ1-2; no clear D gene. The V end lost 1 base, the J end lost 4 bases, and 14 bases lay between the germline ends. There are 15 residues in the CDR3. Germline-derived CDR1 and CDR2 are SGHNT and YYREEE (reference sequence). CDR3 in DNA: TGTGCCAGCAGCTTGATCAACGGCCACTCCTATGGCTACACCTTC. This sequence encodes CASSLINGHSYGYTF.

V and J are TRBV28 and TRBJ1-2; the D gene is possibly TRBD1 (6 bases). Germline values: CDR1 MDHEN, CDR2 SYDVKM. The CDR3 covers 18 residues. Trimming shortened V by 5 bases and J by 2 bases, and 24 bases separated the two germline ends. This CDR3 reads CASSPISRDKGRNYGYTF. The CDR3 DNA reads TGTGCCAGCAGTCCTATCTCCCGGGACAAGGGGCGAAACTATGGCTACACCTTC.

The rearrangement links TRBV9 to TRBJ2-7; 7 nucleotides agree with TRBD1. CDR3 size: 14 residues. Per the germline V gene, CDR1 is SGDLS and CDR2 is YYNGEE. The J segment lost 6 bases and the V segment lost 3 bases, leaving 9 bases of the junction unmatched. CDR3 sequence (DNA): TGTGCCAGCAGCGCCATAGGGACAGCAGCCGAGCAGTACTTC. Translating it yields CASSAIGTAAEQYF.

This clone was observed a few times. The chain is built from TRBV7-8 and TRBJ2-7; 8 nucleotides match TRBD1. Germline CDR1 reads SGHVS; CDR2 reads FQNEAQ. The CDR3 runs to 16 residues. With 3 bases clipped from V and 0 bases from J, the junction kept 7 bases outside the gene matches. The DNA of the CDR3 is TGTGCCAGCAGCTTTGGACAGGGTGACTTCTCCTACGAGCAGTACTTC. Residues: CASSFGQGDFSYEQYF. The variable domain in full, completed from reference TRBV7-8 and TRBJ2-7, reads GAGVSQSPRYKVAKRGQDVALRCDPISGHVSLFWYQQALGQGPEFLTYFQNEAQLDKSGLPSDRFFAERPEGSVSTLKIQRTQQEDSAVYLCASSFGQGDFSYEQYFGPGTRLTVT.

J is TRBJ2-1 and V is TRBV28, with 7 bases aligning to TRBD1. The CDR3 contains 16 residues. Germline V lookup: CDR1 MDHEN, CDR2 SYDVKM. V lost 4 bases, J lost 4 bases, and 10 bases stayed unmatched. CDR3 in DNA: TGTGCCAGCAGTTCCCCCTCGGGACAGTTGTACAATGAGCAGTTCTTC. Its protein product is CASSSPSGQLYNEQFF.

The CDR3 is CAWDRSSGNTIYF. The CDR3 DNA reads as TGTGCCTGGGACAGATCCTCTGGAAACACCATATATTTT. The rearrangement links TRBV30 to TRBJ1-3, with D maybe TRBD1 (5 bases). The length of the CDR3 is 13 residues. Trimming shortened V by 5 bases and J by 0 bases, and 8 bases separated the two germline ends. CDR1 and CDR2 (germline): GTSNPN, SVGIG (reference sequence).

In its sample, this clone was seen many times. V usage is TRBV30 and J usage is TRBJ2-5; D is unresolved. The J call may be mistaken, given a closer DNA end match to TRBJ2-7. Germline V CDR1 and CDR2: GTSNPN, SVGIG (reference sequence). This CDR3 has 12 amino acids. The CDR3 bases are TGTGCCTGGTCGCAGGACCGCTACGAGCAGTACTTC. It translates to CAWSQDRYEQYF.

The chain links TRBV25-1 to TRBJ2-1; possibly TRBD1 or TRBD2 for D (6 bases each). Trimming removed 3 bases at V and 7 bases at J, with 19 bases between. This CDR3 is 16 amino acids long. In germline, CDR1 is MGHDK, CDR2 SYGVNS. The CDR3: CASSDSGRKRGNEQFF. Written as DNA, the CDR3 is TGTGCCAGCAGTGACTCCGGGAGAAAGAGGGGGAATGAGCAGTTCTTC.

This chain links TRBV7-2 with TRBJ2-2; no reliable D call. From germline, CDR1 is SGHTA and CDR2 FQGNSA. CDR3 size: 13 residues. V was trimmed by 6 bases and J by 1 base, leaving 6 bases between them. The CDR3 loop is CASSHRNTGELFF. CDR3 in DNA: TGTGCCAGCAGTCACAGGAACACCGGGGAGCTGTTTTTT. Combining the CDR3 with reference TRBV7-2 and TRBJ2-2 gives the whole variable domain GAGVSQSPSNKVTEKGKDVELRCDPISGHTALYWYRQSLGQGLEFLIYFQGNSAPDKSGLPSDRFSAERTGGSVSTLTIQRTQQEDSAVYLCASSHRNTGELFFGEGSRLTVL.

The V call is TRBV5-1, the J call TRBJ2-7, with TRBD1 matching 10 bases. V lost 4 bases, J lost 1 base, and 8 bases stayed unmatched. Germline values: CDR1 SGHRS, CDR2 YFSETQ. This CDR3 region has 16 residues. The CDR3 nucleotides read TGCGCCAGCAGCCCGGAGACAGGGGGCGCATCCTACGAGCAGTACTTC. Protein: CASSPETGGASYEQYF.

CDR3 DNA sequence: TGTGCCAGCAGCTTGGCCTTTCGGCGGGGAGAGACTGTCGAGCAGTACTTC. Translated, it gives CASSLAFRRGETVEQYF. The rearrangement uses TRBV5-6 and TRBJ2-7, with TRBD2 as a possible D gene (6 bases). V gave up 0 bases and J gave up 6 bases, with 22 bases separating them. CDR3 size: 17 residues. CDR1 SGHDT and CDR2 YYEEEE come from the germline V gene.

The chain links TRBV29-1 to TRBJ2-7, with a weak D call TRBD2 (5 bases). The germline V gene has CDR1 SQVTM and CDR2 ANQGSEA. Trimming cost V 4 bases and J 3 bases, with 16 bases left between them. CDR3 length: 14 residues. CDR3 sequence: CSVGADTSNYEQYF. The CDR3 DNA follows: TGCAGCGTTGGAGCGGATACTTCGAACTACGAGCAGTACTTC.

The V call is TRBV30, the J call TRBJ1-4, with 8 bases that match TRBD1. The ends lost 4 bases at V and 3 bases at J; junction bases unmatched: 4. The CDR3 consists of 14 residues. CDR1 is GTSNPN and CDR2 is SVGIG in the germline V gene (reference sequence). The CDR3 loop reads CAWNRGFANEKLFF. DNA of the CDR3: TGTGCCTGGAACAGGGGGTTTGCTAATGAAAAACTGTTTTTT.